These 20 T cell receptor beta chains were all obtained from the same sample, sequenced in a study of T cells after yellow fever vaccination. MiXCR, applied by TCRdb to the 5' RACE reads, yields one record per CDR3 protein. The sample lists roughly 320,000 distinct CDR3 sequences; approximately 11% were seen once. The specimen was CD4+ T cells sorted from PBMCs, collected 45 days after the yellow fever booster vaccination. The receptor set was obtained from a man aged 18 to 30 who received the YFV17D yellow fever vaccine.

The chain joins TRBV9 to TRBJ2-3; no clear D gene. V was pared by 4 bases and J by 0 bases, with 15 bases between. The V gene's germline CDR1 is SGDLS and CDR2 YYNGEE. This CDR3 comprises 16 residues. The CDR3 DNA sequence: TGTGCCAGCAGCAAACACAGAACATCTAGCACAGATACGCAGTATTTT. Translating it yields CASSKHRTSSTDTQYF.

This rearrangement joins TRBV7-2 to TRBJ1-2, with 10 bases lining up with TRBD1. In germline, CDR1 is SGHTA, CDR2 FQGNSA. CDR3 length: 15 amino acids. Germline trimming cut 5 bases from V and 5 bases from J; bases unmatched to any gene: 8. The CDR3 region is CASSPTAGQGYGYTF. As DNA, the CDR3 is TGTGCCAGCAGCCCTACCGCGGGACAGGGGTATGGCTACACCTTC. Drawing the rest from reference TRBV7-2 and TRBJ1-2, the complete variable domain is GAGVSQSPSNKVTEKGKDVELRCDPISGHTALYWYRQSLGQGLEFLIYFQGNSAPDKSGLPSDRFSAERTGGSVSTLTIQRTQQEDSAVYLCASSPTAGQGYGYTFGSGTRLTVV.

The J gene is TRBJ1-1, the V gene TRBV5-1; unclear D gene. Per the germline V gene, CDR1 is SGHRS and CDR2 is YFSETQ. CDR3 length equals 11 residues. Trimming removed 5 bases from V and 6 bases from J, with 8 bases in between. The DNA of the CDR3 is TGCGCCAGCAGAATAGACGCTGAAGCTTTCTTT. It is translated as CASRIDAEAFF.

This clonotype has a handful of counts. This rearrangement joins TRBV20-1 to TRBJ2-4, with a possible D match to TRBD2 (6 bases). V was cut by 6 bases and J by 3 bases, with 12 bases left in between. CDR1 is DFQATT and CDR2 is SNEGSKA in the germline V gene (reference sequence). The CDR3 is 13 amino acids. In DNA form, the CDR3 reads TGCAGTGCAAGGGGACTTCGCAAAAACATTCAGTACTTC. Amino acids: CSARGLRKNIQYF.

This clonotype was seen ten or more times. The J gene is TRBJ1-5, the V gene TRBV5-1; D is undetermined. Germline CDR1 is SGHRS and CDR2 is YFSETQ. CDR3 length: 15 residues. Trimming stripped 0 bases from V and 0 bases from J, with 7 bases between. The CDR3 region is CASSLAPGSNQPQHF. The CDR3, as DNA: TGCGCCAGCAGCTTGGCTCCGGGTAGCAATCAGCCCCAGCATTTT.

This clonotype was seen repeatedly, ten times or more. The chain employs TRBV11-2 and TRBJ2-3; D possibly corresponds to TRBD2 (7 bases). V was trimmed by 5 bases and J by 0 bases, leaving 15 bases between them. Germline V gene sequence: CDR1 SGHAT, CDR2 FQNNGV. This CDR3 region has 16 residues. In nucleotides, the CDR3 is TGTGCCAGCAGCCGAATAAGGGGGGGTAGCACAGATACGCAGTATTTT. The encoded protein is CASSRIRGGSTDTQYF.

This chain uses TRBV12-3 or TRBV12-4 with TRBJ2-1; D is uncertain. CDR3 length: 11 residues. V was cut by 4 bases and J by 10 bases, with 8 bases left in between. DNA for the CDR3: TGTGCCAGCAGTTGGGTAGCAGAGCAGTTCTTC. Encoded protein: CASSWVAEQFF.

This chain joins TRBV4-2 and TRBJ2-7, with 11 nucleotides matching TRBD2. The CDR3 loop spans 16 amino acids. Germline V gene lookup returns CDR1 LGHNA and CDR2 YNFKEQ. Unmatched junction bases numbered 5, after V lost 1 base and J lost 3 bases. In DNA form, the CDR3 reads TGTGCCAGCAGCCAAGTCCCCACTAGCGGGGGCTACGAGCAGTACTTC. This codes for CASSQVPTSGGYEQYF.

This chain joins TRBV24-1 and TRBJ2-3; D possibly matches TRBD1 or TRBD2 (6 bases each). The germline V gene encodes CDR1 KGHDR and CDR2 SFDVKD. This CDR3 contains 16 residues. The V end was cut by 4 bases, the J end by 2 bases, with 15 bases between. In DNA, the CDR3 is TGTGCCACCAGTGACAATATCGGGGGCCACACAGATACGCAGTATTTT. Protein: CATSDNIGGHTDTQYF.

This clonotype was counted only a few times. J is TRBJ2-7 and V is TRBV30; D not certain. Trimming took off 0 bases at V and 9 bases at J, with 24 bases between the two ends. Germline V lookup: CDR1 GTSNPN, CDR2 SVGIG (reference sequence). CDR3 size: 16 residues. The CDR3 loop reads CAWSVRPVEFLVGQYV. CDR3 in DNA: TGTGCCTGGAGTGTACGCCCGGTAGAATTCCTCGTCGGGCAGTACGTC.

The chain has TRBV4-2 and TRBJ2-7; 11 bases line up with TRBD1. Germline V gene lookup returns CDR1 LGHNA and CDR2 YNFKEQ. The V segment lost 5 bases and the J segment 5 bases; nucleotides outside the gene matches: 8. This CDR3 contains 15 residues. CDR3 bases: TGTGCCAGCAGCTCCCAGGACAGGGGGCTGAACGAGCAGTACTTC. As protein: CASSSQDRGLNEQYF.

This clonotype was recorded a few times. The genes are TRBV9 and TRBJ2-2, with no clear D. The germline V and J ends were trimmed by 0 bases and 2 bases, with 2 bases remaining between them. This CDR3 region has 13 residues. In germline, CDR1 is SGDLS, CDR2 YYNGEE. CDR3 in DNA: TGTGCCAGCAGCGTAGGAAACACCGGGGAGCTGTTTTTT. Encoded protein: CASSVGNTGELFF.

The chain is built from TRBV6-2 or TRBV6-3 and TRBJ2-1; 8 bases line up with TRBD2. Germline CDR1 is MNHEY and CDR2 is SVGEGT. Losses at the gene ends were 2 bases for V and 5 bases for J; bases not matched to a gene: 8. The CDR3 loop spans 16 amino acids. The CDR3 sequence is CASSYTPGTRDNEQFF. CDR3 coding DNA: TGTGCCAGCAGTTACACCCCCGGGACTAGGGACAATGAGCAGTTCTTC.

The rearrangement links TRBV6-6 to TRBJ2-3; 12 bases line up with TRBD1. The CDR3 has 16 residues. Germline CDR1 MNHNY, CDR2 SVGAGI (reference sequence). The V and J ends lost 8 bases and 7 bases, in that order; junction bases with no gene match: 13. In DNA, the CDR3 is TGTGCCAGCCATCATAACCGGGACAGGGGGCCGAATACGCAGTATTTT. It codes for CASHHNRDRGPNTQYF.

The chain uses TRBV5-1 and TRBJ1-1; TRBD1 matches at 7 bases. J was trimmed by 0 bases and V by 6 bases; bases with no gene match: 2. The CDR3 has 13 residues. Germline-derived CDR1 and CDR2 are SGHRS and YFSETQ. CDR3 DNA: TGCGCCAGCAAAGGACAGGTGAACACTGAAGCTTTCTTT. This gives the protein CASKGQVNTEAFF. The full variable domain, its missing parts supplied by reference TRBV5-1 and TRBJ1-1, is KAGVTQTPRYLIKTRGQQVTLSCSPISGHRSVSWYQQTPGQGLQFLFEYFSETQRNKGNFPGRFSGRQFSNSRSEMNVSTLELGDSALYLCASKGQVNTEAFFGQGTRLTVV.

This clonotype has a handful of counts. The chain links TRBV11-2 to TRBJ1-2, with D unresolved. Per germline, CDR1 SGHAT and CDR2 FQNNGV. Between the trimmed V and J ends, which lost 4 bases and 3 bases, there was a span of 6 bases. CDR3 size: 12 residues. CDR3 residues: CASSSYDYGYTF. The CDR3 nucleotides read TGTGCCAGCAGCTCGTACGACTATGGCTACACCTTC.

This clonotype came up many times. The chain joins TRBV5-4 to TRBJ2-5; 11 bases fit TRBD2. The CDR3 has 17 residues. CDR1 is SGHNT and CDR2 is YYREEE in the germline V gene (reference sequence). Germline trimming cut 3 bases from V and 2 bases from J; bases unmatched to any gene: 9. This chain's CDR3 is CASSSPSGGTLQETQYF. Here the CDR3 DNA reads TGTGCCAGCAGCTCCCCTAGCGGGGGGACTCTACAAGAGACCCAGTACTTC.

CDR3 DNA: TGCGCCAGCAGCTTGGGCAGGGAAGGCAGAGGCATTCAGTACTTC. Translating it yields CASSLGREGRGIQYF. The chain is built from TRBV5-1 and TRBJ2-4, with D possibly being TRBD1 (5 bases). Deletions cut 0 bases from V and 9 bases from J, with 16 bases between. Per the germline V gene, CDR1 is SGHRS and CDR2 is YFSETQ. The CDR3 has 15 residues.

This clonotype was found a few times. In nucleotides, the CDR3 is TGTGCCATCAGGGACGACAGGGGGGTAGGCTCACCCCTCCACTTT. Translation: CAIRDDRGVGSPLHF. The chain is built from TRBV10-3 and TRBJ1-6, with 9 bases aligning to TRBD1. V trimming: 6 bases; J trimming: 10 bases; junction bases outside the gene matches: 10. The germline V gene has CDR1 ENHRY and CDR2 SYGVKD. The CDR3 length is 15 residues.

The CDR3: CATATGKETQYF. CDR3 sequence (DNA): TGTGCCACCGCAACAGGAAAAGAGACCCAGTACTTC. J is TRBJ2-5 and V is TRBV19; TRBD1 might be the D (5 bases). Between the trimmed V and J ends, which lost 10 bases and 3 bases, there was a span of 12 bases. Germline V gives CDR1 LNHDA, CDR2 SQIVND (reference sequence). There are 12 residues in the CDR3.